This T cell receptor beta chain was retrieved from a study of vaccination effects on CD4 cells after COVID-19. The culture ran for roughly 10 days before CD4+ T cells were isolated. The ends were cut back, 2 bases at V and 2 bases at J, with 6 bases in the middle. The CDR3 sequence is 13 residues long. In germline, CDR1 is KGHSH, CDR2 LQKENI. A word on this clone: The antigen remains unidentified.

Study-level points and caveats: A shortage of convalescent patients and an absence of early post-infection timepoints characterized the study.

Only in-frame clones appear in the TCRdb table, and some are missing; sequencing was by immunoSEQ multiplex PCR. The sample lists approximately 37,000 clones; about four fifths were seen once. The source material was CD4+ T cells from PBMCs cultured without peptide, sampled before COVID-19 vaccination. This chain joins TRBV18 and TRBJ2-5; D unresolved. The TCR originated in a human donor who received a COVID-19 vaccine. Written as DNA, the CDR3 is TGTGCCAGCTCACCAGATCGGCAAGAGACCCAGTACTTC. Its protein is CASSPDRQETQYF. Combining the CDR3 with reference TRBV18 and TRBJ2-5 gives the whole variable domain NAGVMQNPRHLVRRRGQEARLRCSPMKGHSHVYWYRQLPEEGLKFMVYLQKENIIDESGMPKERFSAEFPKEGPSILRIQQVVRGDSAAYFCASSPDRQETQYFGPGTRLLVL.